The 27 T cell receptor beta chains given below trace back to one sample, sequenced in a study of blood T cell repertoires in COVID-19. The data were produced by immunoSEQ multiplex PCR, yet TCRdb's version contains in-frame clones alone and is incomplete. The sample shows 300,000 to 400,000 clones, roughly 87% of them seen only once. The sample taken for sequencing was peripheral blood. The receptors here all came from a man in his thirties or forties with COVID-19, enrolled during active disease.

The chain has TRBV19 and TRBJ2-5, with 9 positions matching TRBD2. With 3 bases clipped from V and 4 bases from J, the junction kept 15 bases outside the gene matches. CDR1 is LNHDA, CDR2 SQIVND, per germline (reference sequence). This CDR3 has 18 residues. CDR3 DNA: TGTGCCAGTAGTATCGTGTGGGTCCTAGCGGGAAGTCCAGAGACCCAGTACTTC. This codes for CASSIVWVLAGSPETQYF.

This clone was observed a handful of times. The chain links TRBV4-2 to TRBJ2-2; TRBD2 matches 11 bases. Germline CDR1 reads LGHNA; CDR2 reads YNFKEQ. With V trimmed by 2 bases and J by 4 bases, 3 bases remained unmatched. The CDR3 is made up of 16 amino acids. CDR3 nucleotides: TGTGCCAGCAGCCAACTAGCGGGAGGCGGCACCGGGGAGCTGTTTTTT. It yields the protein CASSQLAGGGTGELFF.

The chain is built from TRBV18 and TRBJ2-3; 11 bases map to TRBD2. The germline gives CDR1 KGHSH, CDR2 LQKENI. The CDR3 runs to 14 residues. V shed 6 bases, J shed 4 bases, and the junction held 3 bases outside the gene matches. The CDR3 loop reads CASSIAGGADTQYF. Here the CDR3 DNA reads TGTGCCAGCTCCATAGCGGGGGGGGCAGATACGCAGTATTTT.

The rearrangement joins TRBV29-1 to TRBJ2-3; D unresolved. The length of the CDR3 is 14 residues. CDR1 and CDR2 (germline): SQVTM, ANQGSEA. Trimming took 4 bases from V and 0 from J, leaving 11 bases between them. CDR3 in amino acids: CSVVQRWSTDTQYF. CDR3 coding DNA: TGCAGCGTTGTTCAACGGTGGAGCACAGATACGCAGTATTTT.

The V and J genes are TRBV19 and TRBJ2-5; possibly TRBD1 for D (5 bases). Trimming took 7 bases from V and 0 from J, leaving 12 bases between them. The germline V gene has CDR1 LNHDA and CDR2 SQIVND (reference sequence). The CDR3 loop spans 14 amino acids. The CDR3 DNA is TGTGCCAGTAATGGACAACCCAACCAAGAGACCCAGTACTTC. Encoded protein: CASNGQPNQETQYF.

The gene calls are TRBV10-3 and TRBJ1-1, with a weak D call TRBD1 (6 bases). The V and J ends lost 11 bases and 1 base respectively, with 17 bases between them. This CDR3 is 14 amino acids long. The V gene's germline CDR1 is ENHRY and CDR2 SYGVKD. In nucleotides, the CDR3 is TGTGCCGCAAGGGGGGGGGCACCGAACACTGAAGCTTTCTTT. Protein: CAARGGAPNTEAFF.

The chain joins TRBV7-8 to TRBJ1-4; 7 bases map to TRBD1. Germline CDR1 SGHVS, CDR2 FQNEAQ. This CDR3 comprises 16 residues. With 2 bases clipped from V and 5 bases from J, the junction kept 8 bases outside the gene matches. For the CDR3, the DNA is TGTGCCAGCAGCTTAATAACGGGACAGCGAAATGAAAAACTGTTTTTT. Translated: CASSLITGQRNEKLFF.

The V gene is TRBV24-1, the J gene TRBJ2-3; D gene ambiguous. Germline V lookup: CDR1 KGHDR, CDR2 SFDVKD. V was clipped by 4 bases and J by 4 bases, with 5 bases between them. The CDR3 consists of 12 residues. In nucleotides, the CDR3 is TGTGCCACCAGTGACCGGTCAGATACGCAGTATTTT. It yields the protein CATSDRSDTQYF.

This clone was seen many times. V gene TRBV5-4 combines with J gene TRBJ2-7; D may be TRBD1 (6 bases). The CDR3 is made up of 13 amino acids. Germline-derived CDR1 and CDR2 are SGHNT and YYREEE (reference sequence). V was pared by 1 base and J by 2 bases, with 7 bases between. For the CDR3, the DNA is TGTGCCAGCAGCTTGCCAGGGGCCTACGAGCAGTACTTC. Its translation is CASSLPGAYEQYF.

The chain uses TRBV7-8 and TRBJ2-7, with TRBD1 matching over 7 bases. Germline-derived CDR1 and CDR2 are SGHVS and FQNEAQ. This CDR3 spans 16 amino acids. Trimming took 5 bases from V and 3 from J; bases not matched to a gene: 13. The CDR3 DNA reads as TGTGCCAGCAGCCCCTCCTTAGGTTCAGGGGGCTACGAGCAGTACTTC. Amino acid sequence: CASSPSLGSGGYEQYF.

The J gene is TRBJ1-6, the V gene TRBV15; D unresolved. Germline CDR1 LNHNV, CDR2 YYDKDF (reference sequence). The CDR3 covers 15 residues. Trimming took 2 bases from V and 10 from J, leaving 15 bases between them. CDR3 nucleotide sequence: TGTGCCACCAGCAGACTTCTGGGAGATTACTCACCCCTCCACTTT. Protein product: CATSRLLGDYSPLHF.

This chain uses TRBV5-1 with TRBJ2-5, with 14 bases aligning to TRBD2. Germline V lookup: CDR1 SGHRS, CDR2 YFSETQ. The CDR3 loop spans 17 amino acids. The V gene end was trimmed by 0 bases and the J gene end by 1 base; junction bases not matched to a gene: 2. The CDR3 sequence is CASSLGGLAGVQETQYF. In DNA, the CDR3 is TGCGCCAGCAGCTTGGGGGGACTAGCGGGAGTCCAAGAGACCCAGTACTTC.

This chain joins TRBV27 and TRBJ2-7; D perhaps matches TRBD1 (6 bases). Trimming pared 0 bases from V and 6 bases from J, leaving 15 bases between. The CDR3 is made up of 15 amino acids. CDR1 MNHEY and CDR2 SMNVEV come from the germline V gene (reference sequence). Here the CDR3 reads CASSLSGGVAAEQYF. CDR3 sequence (DNA): TGTGCCAGCAGTTTATCTGGGGGCGTAGCAGCCGAGCAGTACTTC.

This chain joins TRBV9 and TRBJ2-3, with 7 positions matching TRBD1. The J segment lost 0 bases and the V segment lost 0 bases, leaving 4 bases of the junction unmatched. The CDR3 totals 16 residues. Germline CDR1 reads SGDLS; CDR2 reads YYNGEE. The CDR3 reads CASSVAGGGSTDTQYF. Here the CDR3 DNA reads TGTGCCAGCAGCGTAGCAGGGGGTGGGAGCACAGATACGCAGTATTTT.

This clone came up a few times. The V gene is TRBV7-2, the J gene TRBJ1-6; D is unresolved. Trimming removed 6 bases from V and 10 bases from J, with 25 bases in between. CDR1 is SGHTA and CDR2 is FQGNSA in the germline V gene. The CDR3 spans 17 residues. The CDR3 is CASSLQPGGAGGSPLHF. CDR3 DNA: TGTGCCAGCAGTCTACAACCAGGTGGAGCGGGAGGGTCACCCCTCCACTTT.

This sequence joins TRBV5-1 and TRBJ1-6; the D is unclear. Germline values: CDR1 SGHRS, CDR2 YFSETQ. V lost 10 bases and J lost 5, with 13 bases in between. The CDR3 runs to 13 residues. CDR3 in DNA: TGCGCCGACTGTGACCGCAATAATTCACCCCTCCACTTT. This gives the protein CADCDRNNSPLHF.

On this clone: One end of the junction varies from germline; a read error may be responsible. The V call is TRBV29-1, the J call TRBJ2-7; TRBD2 matches 9 bases. This CDR3 contains 14 residues. The germline V gene encodes CDR1 SQVTM and CDR2 ANQGSEA. CDR3 loop: CSVELASGDYAQYF. DNA of the CDR3: TGCAGCGTTGAATTGGCTAGCGGGGACTACGCGCAGTACTTC.

The V and J genes are TRBV4-3 and TRBJ1-4; 12 bases line up with TRBD1. J was trimmed by 7 bases and V by 0 bases; bases with no gene match: 12. Germline assignment: CDR1 LGHNA and CDR2 YSLEER. The CDR3 contains 19 residues. The chain's CDR3 is CASSQDLTGQGAWSEKLFF. The CDR3 region has the DNA TGCGCCAGCAGCCAAGATCTCACGGGACAGGGGGCTTGGTCTGAAAAACTGTTTTTT.

The V gene is TRBV7-9, the J gene TRBJ2-7; D possibly corresponds to TRBD1 (6 bases). Germline assignment: CDR1 SEHNR and CDR2 FQNEAQ (reference sequence). The CDR3 totals 13 residues. Trimming pared 5 bases from V and 1 base from J, leaving 9 bases between. The CDR3 DNA is TGTGCCAGCAGCCCCGACAGGTCCTACGAGCAGTACTTC. Its protein is CASSPDRSYEQYF.

The chain couples TRBV6-5 to TRBJ2-1; 9 positions match TRBD2. From germline, CDR1 is MNHEY and CDR2 SVGAGI. The CDR3 loop spans 15 amino acids. V shed 0 bases and J 6 bases; nucleotides not matched to a gene: 3. CDR3 bases: TGTGCCAGCAGTTACTCGACTAGCGGACTCAATGAGCAGTTCTTC. Translating it yields CASSYSTSGLNEQFF.

The V and J genes are TRBV6-5 and TRBJ2-2, with a possible D match to TRBD2 (5 bases). Trimming stripped 2 bases from V and 4 bases from J, with 11 bases between. The CDR3 sequence is 15 residues long. CDR1 MNHEY and CDR2 SVGAGI come from the germline V gene. CDR3 DNA: TGTGCCAGCAGTTACACGGAGGCCGGCACCGGGGAGCTGTTTTTT. This gives the protein CASSYTEAGTGELFF.

Worth noting for this clone: Relative to the germline gene, one junction end is altered; a read error may explain this. The chain links TRBV7-9 to TRBJ1-4, with TRBD1 as a possible D gene (6 bases). This CDR3 is 12 amino acids long. In germline, CDR1 is SEHNR, CDR2 FQNEAQ (reference sequence). CDR3 residues: CASNLQGEKLFF. The CDR3 region has the DNA TGTGCCAGCAACTTACAGGGAGAAAAACTGTTTTTT.

V is TRBV5-1 and J is TRBJ1-2, with 10 positions matching TRBD1. After removal of 5 bases from V and 3 bases from J, the junction contained 7 bases not matched to a gene. Germline V gene data show CDR1 as SGHRS and CDR2 as YFSETQ. The CDR3 has 15 residues. CDR3 amino acids: CASRLRGTGDYGYTF. The CDR3, as DNA: TGCGCCAGCAGGTTGAGAGGGACAGGGGACTATGGCTACACCTTC. Filled out from reference TRBV5-1 and TRBJ1-2, the complete variable domain reads KAGVTQTPRYLIKTRGQQVTLSCSPISGHRSVSWYQQTPGQGLQFLFEYFSETQRNKGNFPGRFSGRQFSNSRSEMNVSTLELGDSALYLCASRLRGTGDYGYTFGSGTRLTVV.

The chain combines TRBV7-3 with TRBJ2-3; 10 bases align to TRBD2. CDR3 size: 18 residues. Trimming removed 7 bases from V and 4 bases from J; junction bases left unmatched: 17. The germline gives CDR1 SGHTA, CDR2 FQGTGA. CDR3 coding DNA: TGTGCCAGCACCCCGGGGGGGATAGCGGGGGGCCCCCCAGATACGCAGTATTTT. Protein: CASTPGGIAGGPPDTQYF.

The V call is TRBV5-4, the J call TRBJ1-1; 11 positions match TRBD1. Germline V CDR1 and CDR2: SGHNT, YYREEE (reference sequence). This CDR3 is 17 amino acids long. The V and J ends lost 4 bases and 6 bases, in that order; junction bases with no gene match: 14. CDR3 sequence reads: CASSLGTGGTMNAEAFF. CDR3 bases: TGTGCCAGCAGCCTAGGGACAGGGGGGACGATGAATGCTGAAGCTTTCTTT. The variable domain in full, completed from reference TRBV5-4 and TRBJ1-1, reads ETGVTQSPTHLIKTRGQQVTLRCSSQSGHNTVSWYQQALGQGPQFIFQYYREEENGRGNFPPRFSGLQFPNYSSELNVNALELDDSALYLCASSLGTGGTMNAEAFFGQGTRLTVV.

The rearrangement uses TRBV7-4 and TRBJ1-5, with 12 bases lining up with TRBD1. V was pared by 9 bases and J by 3 bases, with 24 bases of the junction left unmatched. From germline, CDR1 is SGHVT and CDR2 SQSDAQ. The CDR3 is made up of 21 amino acids. The CDR3 DNA is TGTGCCAGAACCATACCCGACCCGGGACAGGGGGCTCTTGACCTCAATCAGCCCCAGCATTTT. The encoded protein is CARTIPDPGQGALDLNQPQHF.

This sequence joins TRBV10-3 and TRBJ2-3; D is undetermined. Germline CDR1 and CDR2: ENHRY and SYGVKD. Trimming removed 2 bases at V and 0 bases at J, with 6 bases between. This CDR3 contains 14 residues. The CDR3 spells CAISEEQSTDTQYF. The DNA of the CDR3 is TGTGCCATCAGTGAGGAGCAAAGCACAGATACGCAGTATTTT.